This TCR beta chain was sequenced in a study of OX40 agonist ivuxolimab in advanced cancers. Study as a whole: Across the patients, intravenous ivuxolimab was delivered every 2 weeks at 0.01 to 10 mg/kg. Partial responses were seen in three patients, one with hepatocellular carcinoma and two with cutaneous melanoma.

About this clone: Its antigen is not identified. An end of the junction differs from the germline gene, which may be a read error.

Excluded were patients having autoimmune disease history or systemic immunosuppression. Study-wide results and limits: Fewer expanded clones were found on average in CD4+ than in CD8+ T cells.

Produced via immunoSEQ multiplex PCR; TCRdb's table is partial and in-frame only. The profile shows about 24,000 clones, roughly 80% of them singletons. The source of this sequence is an adult with an advanced solid tumor such as melanoma, head and neck, liver or kidney cancer. The material was CD4+ or CD8+ T cells sorted from blood, obtained in a trial of the OX40 agonist ivuxolimab.

CDR3: CASSRDRDNYGHTF. The CDR3 DNA sequence: TGTGCCAGCAGCAGAGACAGGGATAACTATGGCCACACCTTC. V usage is TRBV5-4 and J usage is TRBJ1-2, with 7 positions matching TRBD1. This CDR3 is built from 14 residues. Per the germline V gene, CDR1 is SGHNT and CDR2 is YYREEE (reference sequence).